A selection of T cell receptor beta chains follows, all from one sample in a study of blood T cells in healthy people across ages. Each CDR3 protein gets one entry after TCRdb re-called the 5' RACE reads with MiXCR. The sample lists more than 550,000 distinct CDR3 sequences; around a fifth were seen once. Sequenced sample: blood. Source of these receptors: a man in his sixties or seventies in good health. Both conserved end residues are part of each CDR3. Each record gives: V gene, CDR3 protein.

>TRBV18
CASSPARTTNYGYTF
>TRBV20-1
CSPSGGSYNEQFF
>TRBV7-9
CASSPGTAKDTQYF
>TRBV12-3/TRBV12-4
CASKRDPNTQYF
>TRBV29-1
CSVEPRDRTLYGYTF
>TRBV27
CASSPSGFRVVTQYF
>TRBV3-1
CASSGPGNQPQHF
>TRBV12-3/TRBV12-4
CASSLARQTSSGANVLTF
>TRBV7-2
CASSSPGRKETQYF
>TRBV28
CASSSQVGNQPQHF
>TRBV7-2
CASSLKGGAPETNEQFF
>TRBV20-1
CSAKSLSPLAKNIQYF
>TRBV12-3/TRBV12-4
CASSYVPETQYF
>TRBV19
CASNLRGDIGQPQHF
>TRBV6-2/TRBV6-3
CASSRQGWDKNIQYF
>TRBV5-1
CASSDLQAVDTQYF
>TRBV7-2
CASSSKGWGELFF
>TRBV29-1
CSVAPRQVDEAFF
>TRBV20-1
CSARGVGQAITEAFF
>TRBV27
CASSLSPLTTGELFF
>TRBV12-3/TRBV12-4
CASSRQISYEQYF
>TRBV7-2
CASRMGSQNYGYTF